One sample yielded the 25 T cell receptor beta chains listed below, sequenced in a study of blood T cell repertoires in COVID-19. Profiled with immunoSEQ multiplex PCR; TCRdb holds only in-frame clones, not every one. The table lists 49,000 or so clones, 70% to 90% of them singletons, with roughly 34% in the top ten. The sample was peripheral blood. The receptors derive from a woman aged 80 or older with COVID-19, enrolled during active disease.

J is TRBJ1-2 and V is TRBV7-9; TRBD1 matches 8 bases. The V gene end was trimmed by 3 bases and the J gene end by 4 bases; junction bases not matched to a gene: 4. Germline values: CDR1 SEHNR, CDR2 FQNEAQ (reference sequence). The CDR3 covers 14 residues. CDR3 nucleotide sequence: TGTGCCAGCAGCTTGGGGACAGGCCTCTATGGCTACACCTTC. It encodes CASSLGTGLYGYTF.

The chain recombines TRBV21-1 with TRBJ2-3; the table's D call of TRBD2 was not tested on the DNA. TRBV21-1 is a pseudogene. The CDR3 runs 18 residues. CDR3 nucleotides: TGTGCCAGCAGCAAAGGGGCGTGCGGGGGATGGGGCACAGATACGCAGTATTTT. Translating it yields CASSKGACGGWGTDTQYF.

The V and J genes are TRBV4-1 and TRBJ1-1; the match to TRBD1 covers 8 bases. This CDR3 region has 15 residues. The trim removed 0 bases at V and 1 base at J, leaving 1 base unmatched. Germline CDR1 MGHRA, CDR2 YSYEKL. DNA of the CDR3: TGCGCCAGCAGCCAAGAGGGACAGGAGAACACTGAAGCTTTCTTT. Translated, it gives CASSQEGQENTEAFF.

The chain links TRBV4-2 to TRBJ1-5, with D unresolved. This CDR3 contains 14 residues. Looked up from germline, CDR1 is LGHNA and CDR2 is YNFKEQ. The V gene lost 1 base and the J gene lost 5 bases, with 9 bases spanning the gap. The CDR3 region has the DNA TGTGCCAGCAGCCAAGGGGGAGCCGATCAGCCCCAGCATTTT. Translated: CASSQGGADQPQHF.

CDR3 sequence reads: CASSIPSGTGGVTLHF. The DNA of the CDR3 is TGTGCCAGTAGTATACCCTCCGGGACAGGTGGGGTCACCCTCCACTTT. The chain couples TRBV19 to TRBJ1-6; 8 bases line up with TRBD1. This CDR3 has 16 amino acids. Germline V gives CDR1 LNHDA, CDR2 SQIVND (reference sequence). J was trimmed by 14 bases and V by 2 bases; bases with no gene match: 14.

This chain joins TRBV7-2 and TRBJ1-2, with 10 bases identical to TRBD1. V shed 3 bases and J 4 bases; nucleotides not matched to a gene: 8. The CDR3 has 16 amino acids. Germline-derived CDR1 and CDR2 are SGHTA and FQGNSA. Here the CDR3 DNA reads TGTGCCAGCAGCTTTTACGGACAGGGGGGCGGCTATGGCTACACCTTC. Translating gives CASSFYGQGGGYGYTF.

CDR3 nucleotide sequence: TGTGCCAGCAGCTTAGAGAGGAACACTGAAGCTTTCTTT. It translates to CASSLERNTEAFF. This chain uses TRBV7-6 with TRBJ1-1; D is ambiguous. Germline V gives CDR1 SGHVS, CDR2 FNYEAQ. CDR3 length equals 13 residues. Trimming took off 1 base at V and 1 base at J, with 4 bases between the two ends. The whole variable domain, remainder taken from reference TRBV7-6 and TRBJ1-1, is GAGVSQSPRYKVTKRGQDVALRCDPISGHVSLYWYRQALGQGPEFLTYFNYEAQQDKSGLPNDRFSAERPEGSISTLTIQRTEQRDSAMYRCASSLERNTEAFFGQGTRLTVV.

The chain is built from TRBV19 and TRBJ2-1; TRBD1 is a possible D gene (7 bases). Germline assignment: CDR1 LNHDA and CDR2 SQIVND (reference sequence). V lost 7 bases, J lost 2 bases, and 15 bases lay in between. CDR3 length equals 15 residues. The CDR3, as DNA: TGTGCCAGTAAAGGGGGCCCGGGGGCCTACAATGAGCAGTTCTTC. This codes for CASKGGPGAYNEQFF.

The chain is built from TRBV9 and TRBJ2-1; 9 nucleotides agree with TRBD2. V dropped 3 bases and J dropped 7; count of bases not matched to a gene: 8. Germline CDR1 SGDLS, CDR2 YYNGEE. This CDR3 comprises 15 residues. In DNA, the CDR3 is TGTGCCAGCAGCGACCCGGGACTAGCTCGGAATGAGCAGTTCTTC. Translating gives CASSDPGLARNEQFF.

The chain recombines TRBV7-2 with TRBJ1-5; TRBD1 matches at 10 bases. J lost 2 bases, V lost 7 bases, and 5 bases had no gene match. The CDR3 consists of 15 residues. CDR1 and CDR2 from the germline V gene are SGHTA and FQGNSA. In DNA form, the CDR3 reads TGTGCCAGCAACTCCGGGACAGGGGGCAATCAGCCCCAGCATTTT. The encoded protein is CASNSGTGGNQPQHF.

The chain recombines TRBV6-4 with TRBJ1-5; D gene unclear. The V gene's germline CDR1 is MRHNA and CDR2 SNTAGT. The CDR3 contains 13 residues. V shed 0 bases and J shed 4 bases, with 4 bases lying between them. For the CDR3, the DNA is TGTGCCAGCAGTGACTCCCCAAATCAGCCCCAGCATTTT. As protein: CASSDSPNQPQHF.

This chain joins TRBV7-2 and TRBJ1-5; 8 bases map to TRBD1. The V segment lost 4 bases and the J segment 2 bases; nucleotides outside the gene matches: 1. Germline V lookup: CDR1 SGHTA, CDR2 FQGNSA. The CDR3 loop spans 14 amino acids. For the CDR3, the DNA is TGTGCCAGCAGCTCACAGGGGGGCAATCAGCCCCAGCATTTT. It is translated as CASSSQGGNQPQHF.

The chain is built from TRBV5-1 and TRBJ1-2; 11 positions agree with TRBD1. Germline CDR1 and CDR2: SGHRS and YFSETQ. The CDR3 is 15 amino acids. Unmatched junction bases numbered 8, after V lost 4 bases and J lost 6 bases. Here the CDR3 reads CASSRTGGPVDGYTF. The DNA for the CDR3 is TGCGCCAGCAGCCGGACAGGGGGCCCGGTGGATGGCTACACCTTC.

This clone was picked up a small number of times. The V and J genes are TRBV5-6 and TRBJ1-2; possible D gene TRBD1, 6 bases. V was pared by 4 bases and J by 2 bases, with 9 bases between. Germline V gene sequence: CDR1 SGHDT, CDR2 YYEEEE. The CDR3 is 13 amino acids. CDR3 coding DNA: TGTGCCAGCAGCCCTGACAGGAACTATGGCTACACCTTC. This gives the protein CASSPDRNYGYTF.

This rearrangement joins TRBV18 to TRBJ2-7; 9 bases fit TRBD1. Germline-derived CDR1 and CDR2 are KGHSH and LQKENI. The V gene end was trimmed by 5 bases and the J gene end by 2 bases; junction bases not matched to a gene: 7. This CDR3 contains 15 residues. The CDR3 protein is CASSIPGTGTYEQYF. The DNA of the CDR3 is TGTGCCAGCTCAATACCCGGGACAGGGACCTACGAGCAGTACTTC.

This clone was detected only a few times. The chain has TRBV5-5 and TRBJ1-1; D is perhaps TRBD1 (5 bases). Per germline, CDR1 SGHKS and CDR2 YYEKEE (reference sequence). The CDR3 contains 12 residues. Trimming cost V 3 bases and J 3 bases, with 6 bases left between them. The CDR3 bases are TGTGCCAGCAGCTGGGGGGACACTGAAGCTTTCTTT. Translation: CASSWGDTEAFF.

The V gene is TRBV5-1, the J gene TRBJ1-4, with 7 positions matching TRBD1. Per germline, CDR1 SGHRS and CDR2 YFSETQ. The CDR3 runs 16 residues. Losses at the gene ends were 4 bases for V and 0 bases for J; bases not matched to a gene: 6. CDR3 bases: TGCGCCAGCAGCCCTGGACAGGTTGCAACTAATGAAAAACTGTTTTTT. Encoded protein: CASSPGQVATNEKLFF.

This rearrangement joins TRBV2 to TRBJ2-3; D call uncertain. V shed 11 bases and J shed 1 base, with 19 bases lying between them. The CDR3 totals 15 residues. Looked up from germline, CDR1 is SNHLY and CDR2 is FYNNEI. DNA of the CDR3: TGTGCCGTCGACGCGTACACCCGGGGCACAGATACGCAGTATTTT. This translates into CAVDAYTRGTDTQYF.

The rearrangement uses TRBV3-1 (or the pseudogene TRBV3-2) and TRBJ2-2, with D unclear. Germline loops: CDR1 LGHDT, CDR2 YNNKEL (reference sequence). The V end was cut by 2 bases, the J end by 3 bases, with 10 bases between. This CDR3 comprises 15 residues. CDR3 in DNA: TGTGCCAGCAGCCAAAACGGGTACGACACCGGGGAGCTGTTTTTT. Encoded protein: CASSQNGYDTGELFF.

The gene calls are TRBV10-3 and TRBJ2-7; 9 bases are shared with TRBD1. V lost 8 bases, J lost 6 bases, and 5 bases stayed unmatched. The CDR3 runs 12 residues. Germline V gives CDR1 ENHRY, CDR2 SYGVKD. The CDR3 reads CAIGTGPPEQYF. The CDR3 DNA is TGTGCCATCGGGACAGGGCCCCCCGAGCAGTACTTC.

This clone was detected only a few times. This chain connects TRBV2 to TRBJ2-1; D possibly corresponds to TRBD1 (5 bases). The CDR3 is 15 residues long. V was cut by 4 bases and J by 9 bases, with 19 bases left in between. The germline V gene has CDR1 SNHLY and CDR2 FYNNEI. Here the CDR3 reads CASSGTAGNQGEQFF. CDR3 bases: TGTGCCAGCAGTGGGACGGCAGGGAATCAGGGTGAGCAGTTCTTC.

The V gene is TRBV10-3, the J gene TRBJ2-7, with 8 bases matching TRBD1. This CDR3 comprises 13 residues. Per germline, CDR1 ENHRY and CDR2 SYGVKD. J gave up 4 bases and V 8 bases, and 7 bases lay outside the gene matches. CDR3 DNA sequence: TGTGCCATCGGCTTCGGGACAGGATACGAGCAGTACTTC. It codes for CAIGFGTGYEQYF.

The genes are TRBV19 and TRBJ2-7, with no clear D. Trimming took off 3 bases at V and 0 bases at J, with 9 bases between the two ends. CDR1 and CDR2 from the germline V gene are LNHDA and SQIVND (reference sequence). CDR3 length: 14 residues. CDR3 sequence (DNA): TGTGCCAGTAGTATTAGCTCAAGCTCCTACGAGCAGTACTTC. This codes for CASSISSSSYEQYF.

This chain's CDR3 is CASSQGGPYEQYF. The CDR3 nucleotides read TGTGCCAGCAGCCAAGGGGGCCCCTACGAGCAGTACTTC. The J gene is TRBJ2-7, the V gene TRBV3-1 (or the pseudogene TRBV3-2); a weak D match, TRBD1 (5 bases). Trimming stripped 1 base from V and 2 bases from J, with 6 bases between. Looked up from germline, CDR1 is LGHDT and CDR2 is YNNKEL (reference sequence). This CDR3 has 13 residues.

J is TRBJ1-1 and V is TRBV9; a possible D gene is TRBD1 (5 bases). With 4 bases removed from V and 3 bases from J, the gap between germline ends came to 13 bases. This CDR3 is 14 amino acids long. From germline, CDR1 is SGDLS and CDR2 YYNGEE. CDR3 sequence (DNA): TGTGCCAGCAGCCTAAGGGAGGGGTACACTGAAGCTTTCTTT. It encodes CASSLREGYTEAFF.